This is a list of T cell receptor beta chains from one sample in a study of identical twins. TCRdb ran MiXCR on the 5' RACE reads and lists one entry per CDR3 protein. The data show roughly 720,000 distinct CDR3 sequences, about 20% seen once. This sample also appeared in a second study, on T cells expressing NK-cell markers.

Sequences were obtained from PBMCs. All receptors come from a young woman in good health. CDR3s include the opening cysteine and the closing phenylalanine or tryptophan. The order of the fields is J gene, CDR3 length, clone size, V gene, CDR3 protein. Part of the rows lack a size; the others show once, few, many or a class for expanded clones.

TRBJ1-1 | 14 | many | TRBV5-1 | CASSLEGRNTEAFF
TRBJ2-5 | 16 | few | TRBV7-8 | CASSLGHRARKETQYF
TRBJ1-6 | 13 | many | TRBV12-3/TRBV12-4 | CASSGGGNSPLHF
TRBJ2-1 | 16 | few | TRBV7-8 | CASSPIGTGTYNEQFF
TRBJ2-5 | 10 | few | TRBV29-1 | CSVVSGTQYF
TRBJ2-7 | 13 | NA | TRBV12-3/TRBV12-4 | CASSFSRSYEQYF
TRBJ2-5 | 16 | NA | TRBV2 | CASRAVGNRYQVTQYF
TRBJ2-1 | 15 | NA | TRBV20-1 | CSAHRPPTLYNEQFF
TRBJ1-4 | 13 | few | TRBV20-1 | CSATRTGTEGLFF
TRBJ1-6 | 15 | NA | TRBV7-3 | CASSLRQGNNSPLHF
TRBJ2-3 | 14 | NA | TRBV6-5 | CASSYWGSKDTQYF
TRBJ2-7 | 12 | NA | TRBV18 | CASSPQVVEQYF
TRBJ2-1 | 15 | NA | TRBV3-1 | CASSQEGWGRNEQFF
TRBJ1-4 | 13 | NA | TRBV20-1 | CSASRTTNEKLFF
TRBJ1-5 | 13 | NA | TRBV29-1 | CSVRGQENQPQHF
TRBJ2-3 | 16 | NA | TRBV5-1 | CASSLPGASSTDTQYF
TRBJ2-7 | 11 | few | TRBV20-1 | CSALGDYEQYF
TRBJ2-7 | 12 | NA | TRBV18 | CASSPQGFEQYF
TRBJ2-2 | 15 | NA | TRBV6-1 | CAIGTSGRGTGELFF
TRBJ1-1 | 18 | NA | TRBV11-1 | CASSLFSPGRGMNTEAFF
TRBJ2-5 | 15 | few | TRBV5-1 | CASSLATAGLETQYF
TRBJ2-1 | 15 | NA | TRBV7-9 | CASSLVASGEREQFF
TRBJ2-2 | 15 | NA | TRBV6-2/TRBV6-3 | CASSYLRTRAGELFF
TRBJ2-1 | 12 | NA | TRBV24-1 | CATSGPNNEQFF
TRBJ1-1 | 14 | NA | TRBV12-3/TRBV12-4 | CASSFLPGLGEAFF
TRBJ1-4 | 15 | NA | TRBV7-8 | CASTPGGAHLEKLFF
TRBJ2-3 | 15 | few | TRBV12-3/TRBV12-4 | CASSSAGGASDTQYF
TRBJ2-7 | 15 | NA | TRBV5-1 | CASSFSGGSLGEQYF
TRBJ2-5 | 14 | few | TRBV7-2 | CASSPRPEKETQYF
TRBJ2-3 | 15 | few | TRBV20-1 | CSASPGQFSTDTQYF
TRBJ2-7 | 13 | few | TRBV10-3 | CAISELESGEQYF
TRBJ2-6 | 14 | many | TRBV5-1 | CASGGHSGANVLTF
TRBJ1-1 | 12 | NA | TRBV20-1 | CSASRANTEAFF
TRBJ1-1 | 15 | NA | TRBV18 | CASSPVPSLRTEAFF
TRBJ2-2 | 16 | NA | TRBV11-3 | CASSPRPGETTGELFF
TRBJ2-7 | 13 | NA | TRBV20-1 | CSATLTRGGEQYF
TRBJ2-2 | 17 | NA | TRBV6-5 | CASSSLTSGGANGELFF
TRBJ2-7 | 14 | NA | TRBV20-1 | CSASGLLSSYEQYF
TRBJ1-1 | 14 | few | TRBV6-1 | CASTNRELGTEAFF
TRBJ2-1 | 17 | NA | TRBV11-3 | CASSSGSGGGPYNEQFF
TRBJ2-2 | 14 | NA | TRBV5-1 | CASSRLAVTGELFF
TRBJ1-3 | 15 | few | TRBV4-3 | CASSQDPVSGNTIYF
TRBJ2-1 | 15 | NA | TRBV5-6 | CASSLRVMGANEQFF
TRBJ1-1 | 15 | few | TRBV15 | CATSPGDRSGTEAFF
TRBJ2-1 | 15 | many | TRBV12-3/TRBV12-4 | CASSLGGVPNNEQFF
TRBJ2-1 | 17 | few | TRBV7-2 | CASSLLFSGGHPNEQFF
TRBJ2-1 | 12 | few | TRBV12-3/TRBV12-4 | CASSFSLNEQFF
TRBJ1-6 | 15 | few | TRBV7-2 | CASTFKTGPVSPLHF
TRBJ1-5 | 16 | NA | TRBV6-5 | CASSFRGGGGNQPQHF
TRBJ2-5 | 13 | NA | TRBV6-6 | CASRPRRAETQYF